This T cell receptor (beta chain) was sequenced during a study of blood T cell repertoires in COVID-19. As for the study in general: Samples of COVID-19 (acute and convalescent) were obtained from the United States, Italy and Spain. PBMCs, B-cell-depleted T cells, or T cells were the source of the cDNA or gDNA that made up the material.

In the authors' workflow: Reference gene primer amplification gave estimated nucleated cell counts. TCRdb's table, derived via immunoSEQ multiplex PCR, lists solely in-frame clones and lacks some. V, J and clone size are taken as reported in that table, and D and trimming were inferred from the DNA itself. The sample includes about 170,000 clones, roughly 87% of them seen just once. From germline, CDR1 is MNHEY and CDR2 SVGAGI. The CDR3 totals 13 residues. The V and J ends lost 5 bases and 5 bases respectively, with 13 bases between them. This sequence was found in a woman aged 50 to 60 with acute or convalescent COVID-19. The specimen sequenced was peripheral blood. The chain combines TRBV6-5 with TRBJ2-7; D possibly corresponds to TRBD1 (6 bases). CDR3 sequence: CASSLGTSHEQYF. The CDR3 DNA is TGTGCCAGCAGTCTTGGGACAAGCCACGAGCAGTACTTC.